This TCR beta chain was sequenced in a study of CD8+ T cells in alopecia areata. Study-wide background: Oral tofacitinib (5 to 10 mg twice daily) was administered to treated patients.

Germline V lookup: CDR1 GTSNPN, CDR2 SVGIG (reference sequence). The CDR3 length is 14 residues. V lost 3 bases and J lost 2, with 13 bases in between. Regarding treatment: oral pan-JAK inhibitor, 5-10 mg twice daily. It was cDNA, reverse transcribed from extracted RNA, that served as the sequencing template. Assay used: immunoSEQ multiplex PCR; TCRdb lists only in-frame clones, some missing. The sample holds about 200,000 clones, around 64% seen once. The sequencing used CD4+ T cells sorted from blood, collected at approximately week 50, from a patient treated with tofacitinib. V and J are TRBV30 and TRBJ1-2; D is uncertain. The sequence came from a human donor with alopecia areata. This CDR3 is CAWSSYSLNYGYTF. The CDR3 region has the DNA TGTGCCTGGAGCAGTTACAGCTTAAACTATGGCTACACCTTC. The full variable domain, with the rest looked up from reference TRBV30 and TRBJ1-2, is SQTIHQWPATLVQPVGSPLSLECTVEGTSNPNLYWYRQAAGRGLQLLFYSVGIGQISSEVPQNLSASRPQDRQFILSSKKLLLSDSGFYLCAWSSYSLNYGYTFGSGTRLTVV.